The sequence of this T cell receptor (beta chain) was determined in a study of OX40 agonist ivuxolimab in advanced cancers. Study at large: Enrolled patients in dose escalation had cancers that were hepatocellular carcinoma, melanoma, renal cell or head and neck cancer. Among those enrolled, mean age was around 60 years (range roughly 23 to 79) and about 79% were male.

Repertoires were generated with immunoSEQ multiplex PCR, while TCRdb's copy carries only in-frame clones and drops some. In the table there are around 50,000 clones, about 87% of which are singletons. The CDR3 covers 12 residues. The germline V gene has CDR1 SGHAT and CDR2 FQNNGV. As regards this clone: A read error may produce the germline difference seen at one junction end.

The chain employs TRBV11-2 and TRBJ1-1; D may be TRBD1 (5 bases). Sequenced material: CD4+ or CD8+ T cells sorted from blood, taken in a trial of the OX40 agonist ivuxolimab. The receptor was isolated from an adult with an advanced solid tumor such as melanoma, head and neck, liver or kidney cancer. The CDR3 region is CAGVGGETEAFF. DNA for the CDR3: TGCGCGGGGGTGGGAGGAGAAACTGAAGCTTTCTTT.